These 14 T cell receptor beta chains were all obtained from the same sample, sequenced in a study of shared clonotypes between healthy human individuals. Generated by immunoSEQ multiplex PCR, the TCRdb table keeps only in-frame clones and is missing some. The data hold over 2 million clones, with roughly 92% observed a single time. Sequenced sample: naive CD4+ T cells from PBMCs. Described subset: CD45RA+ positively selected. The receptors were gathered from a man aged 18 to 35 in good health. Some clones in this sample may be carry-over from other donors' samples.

CDR3 amino acids: CASSPLTEQYF. CDR3 coding DNA: TGTGCCAGCAGCCCTCTAACCGAGCAGTACTTC. V usage is TRBV7-2 and J usage is TRBJ2-7; D not certain. V lost 5 bases to trimming and J lost 6 bases, with 8 bases between them. Germline lookup yields CDR1 SGHTA and CDR2 FQGNSA. This CDR3 spans 11 amino acids. The full variable domain, with the rest looked up from reference TRBV7-2 and TRBJ2-7, is GAGVSQSPSNKVTEKGKDVELRCDPISGHTALYWYRQSLGQGLEFLIYFQGNSAPDKSGLPSDRFSAERTGGSVSTLTIQRTQQEDSAVYLCASSPLTEQYFGPGTRLTVT.

CDR3 DNA: TGCAGCGTTGAAGAACAGCTCAAGAACACTGAAGCTTTCTTT. Translating it yields CSVEEQLKNTEAFF. This chain uses TRBV29-1 with TRBJ1-1; no clear D gene. Trimming left V 0 bases short and J 1 base short, with 9 bases between. CDR1 and CDR2 (germline): SQVTM, ANQGSEA. The CDR3 spans 14 residues. Full variable domain (remainder filled in from reference TRBV29-1 and TRBJ1-1): SAVISQKPSRDICQRGTSLTIQCQVDSQVTMMFWYRQQPGQSLTLIATANQGSEATYESGFVIDKFPISRPNLTFSTLTVSNMSPEDSSIYLCSVEEQLKNTEAFFGQGTRLTVV.

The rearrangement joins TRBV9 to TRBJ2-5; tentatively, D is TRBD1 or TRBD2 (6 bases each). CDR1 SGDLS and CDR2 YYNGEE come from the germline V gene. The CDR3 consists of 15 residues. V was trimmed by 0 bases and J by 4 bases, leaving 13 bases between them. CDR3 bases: TGTGCCAGCAGCGTAGTTATCGGGGGCGGAGAGACCCAGTACTTC. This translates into CASSVVIGGGETQYF. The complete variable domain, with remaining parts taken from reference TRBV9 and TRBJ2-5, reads DSGVTQTPKHLITATGQRVTLRCSPRSGDLSVYWYQQSLDQGLQFLIQYYNGEERAKGNILERFSAQQFPDLHSELNLSSLELGDSALYFCASSVVIGGGETQYFGPGTRLLVL.

In nucleotides, the CDR3 is TGTGCCAGCCTCAACAGACAGCTTAATGAAAAACTGTTTTTT. Translating gives CASLNRQLNEKLFF. The chain employs TRBV28 and TRBJ1-4, with D perhaps TRBD1 (5 bases). The V gene's germline CDR1 is MDHEN and CDR2 SYDVKM. The CDR3 runs to 14 residues. V was pared by 8 bases and J by 4 bases, with 14 bases between. Full variable domain (rest looked up from reference TRBV28 and TRBJ1-4): DVKVTQSSRYLVKRTGEKVFLECVQDMDHENMFWYRQDPGLGLRLIYFSYDVKMKEKGDIPEGYSVSREKKERFSLILESASTNQTSMYLCASLNRQLNEKLFFGSGTQLSVL.

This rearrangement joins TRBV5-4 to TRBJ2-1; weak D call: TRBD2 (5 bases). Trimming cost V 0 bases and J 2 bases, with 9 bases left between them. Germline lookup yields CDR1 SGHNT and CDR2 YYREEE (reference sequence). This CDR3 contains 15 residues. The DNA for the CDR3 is TGTGCCAGCAGCTTGGAGAGCGGTACCTACAATGAGCAGTTCTTC. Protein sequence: CASSLESGTYNEQFF. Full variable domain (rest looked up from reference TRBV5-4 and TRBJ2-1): ETGVTQSPTHLIKTRGQQVTLRCSSQSGHNTVSWYQQALGQGPQFIFQYYREEENGRGNFPPRFSGLQFPNYSSELNVNALELDDSALYLCASSLESGTYNEQFFGPGTRLTVL.

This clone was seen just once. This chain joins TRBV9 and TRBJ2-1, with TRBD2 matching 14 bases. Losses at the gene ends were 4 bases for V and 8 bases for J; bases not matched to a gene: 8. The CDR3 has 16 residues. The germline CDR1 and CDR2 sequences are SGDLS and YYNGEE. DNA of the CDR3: TGTGCCAGCAGCAAGGGACTAGCGGGAGCCCCATATGAGCAGTTCTTC. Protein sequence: CASSKGLAGAPYEQFF.

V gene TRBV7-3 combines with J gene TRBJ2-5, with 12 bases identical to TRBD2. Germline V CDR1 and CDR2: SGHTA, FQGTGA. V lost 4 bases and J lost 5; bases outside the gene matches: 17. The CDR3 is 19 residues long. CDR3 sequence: CASSSRPRASGRAGETQYF. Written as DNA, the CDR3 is TGTGCCAGCAGCTCTCGTCCCCGGGCTAGCGGGAGGGCGGGGGAGACCCAGTACTTC.

DNA of the CDR3: TGTGCCAGCAGTTTTGGGACTCACAGAGAGACCCAGTACTTC. The encoded protein is CASSFGTHRETQYF. The chain is built from TRBV6-5 and TRBJ2-5; D is possibly TRBD2 (6 bases). The V and J ends lost 4 bases and 4 bases respectively, with 13 bases between them. Germline lookup yields CDR1 MNHEY and CDR2 SVGAGI. The CDR3 runs to 14 residues.

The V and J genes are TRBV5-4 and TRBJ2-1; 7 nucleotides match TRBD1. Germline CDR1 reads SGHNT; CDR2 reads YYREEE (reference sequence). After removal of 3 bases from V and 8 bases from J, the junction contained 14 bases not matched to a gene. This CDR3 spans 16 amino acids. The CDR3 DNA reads TGTGCCAGCAGCTCCGTTCGACAGGGCGGGCGATATGAGCAGTTCTTC. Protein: CASSSVRQGGRYEQFF.

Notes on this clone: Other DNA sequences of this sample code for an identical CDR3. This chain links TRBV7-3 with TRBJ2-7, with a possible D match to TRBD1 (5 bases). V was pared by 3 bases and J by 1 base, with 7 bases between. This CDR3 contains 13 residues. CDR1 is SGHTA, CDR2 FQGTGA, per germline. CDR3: CASSLGPSYEQYF. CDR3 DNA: TGTGCCAGCAGCTTGGGGCCTTCCTACGAGCAGTACTTC.

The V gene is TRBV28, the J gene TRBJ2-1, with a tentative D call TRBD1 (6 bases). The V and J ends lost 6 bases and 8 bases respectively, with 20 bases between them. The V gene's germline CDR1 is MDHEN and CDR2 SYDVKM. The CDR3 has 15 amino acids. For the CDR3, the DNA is TGTGCCAGCAGACGACAGGCAAGCCTTACGTATGAGCAGTTCTTC. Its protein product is CASRRQASLTYEQFF.

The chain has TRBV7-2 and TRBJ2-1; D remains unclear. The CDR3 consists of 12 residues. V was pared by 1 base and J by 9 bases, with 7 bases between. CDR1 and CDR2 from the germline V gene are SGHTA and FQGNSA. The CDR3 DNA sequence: TGTGCCAGCAGCTTAGACACGGCTGAGCAGTTCTTC. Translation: CASSLDTAEQFF.

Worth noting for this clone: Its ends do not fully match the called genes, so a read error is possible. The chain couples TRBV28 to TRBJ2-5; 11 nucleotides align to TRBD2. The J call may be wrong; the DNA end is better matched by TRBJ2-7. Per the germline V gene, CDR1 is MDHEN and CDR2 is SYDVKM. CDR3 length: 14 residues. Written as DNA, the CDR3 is TGCCCTAATCCAGGGACTAGCGGCTGCTACGAGCAGTACTTC. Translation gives CPNPGTSGCYEQYF.

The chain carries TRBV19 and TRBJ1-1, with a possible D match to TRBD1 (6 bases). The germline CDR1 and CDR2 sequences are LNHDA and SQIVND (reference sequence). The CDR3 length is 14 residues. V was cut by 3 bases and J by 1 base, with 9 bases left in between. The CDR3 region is CASSMAQGNTEAFF. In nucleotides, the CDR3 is TGTGCCAGTAGTATGGCACAGGGGAACACTGAAGCTTTCTTT.